This TCR beta chain emerged from a study of CD4 T cells in relation to SARS-CoV-2 and coronaviruses. Across the whole study: After less than 11 days of antigen culture, PBMC TCR beta CDR3s were sequenced.

The V gene lost 4 bases and the J gene lost 5 bases, with 8 bases spanning the gap. Germline values: CDR1 LNHDA, CDR2 SQIVND (reference sequence). The CDR3 runs to 12 residues. Generated by immunoSEQ multiplex PCR, the TCRdb table keeps only in-frame clones and is missing some. Of tens of thousands of clones in the sample, roughly four fifths were seen once. Remarks on this clone: As yet, its antigen is unknown.

The specimen sequenced was naive CD4+ T cells from PBMCs, cultured in vitro. As for subset: naive CD4+ T cells isolated by negative enrichment. V gene TRBV19 combines with J gene TRBJ2-5, with a possible D match to TRBD2 (5 bases). The clonotype comes from an adult with COVID-19. The CDR3 protein is CASSKGSETQYF. DNA for the CDR3: TGTGCCAGTAGTAAAGGGAGCGAGACCCAGTACTTC.